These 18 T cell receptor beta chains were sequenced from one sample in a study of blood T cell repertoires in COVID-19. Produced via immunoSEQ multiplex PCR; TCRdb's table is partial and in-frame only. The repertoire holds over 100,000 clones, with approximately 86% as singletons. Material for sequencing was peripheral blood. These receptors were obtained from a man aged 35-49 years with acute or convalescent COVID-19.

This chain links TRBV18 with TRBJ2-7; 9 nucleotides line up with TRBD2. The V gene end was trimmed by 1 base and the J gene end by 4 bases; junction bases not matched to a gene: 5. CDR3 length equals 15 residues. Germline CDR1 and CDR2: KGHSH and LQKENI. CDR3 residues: CASSPLAGVGYEQYF. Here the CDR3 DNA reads TGTGCCAGCTCACCACTAGCGGGAGTGGGTTACGAGCAGTACTTC.

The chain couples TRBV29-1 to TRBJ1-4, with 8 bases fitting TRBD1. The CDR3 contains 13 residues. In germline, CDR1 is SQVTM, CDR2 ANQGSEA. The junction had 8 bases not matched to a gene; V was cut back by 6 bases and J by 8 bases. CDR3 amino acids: CSVLDRGDEKLFF. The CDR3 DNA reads TGCAGCGTCCTCGACAGGGGTGACGAAAAACTGTTTTTT.

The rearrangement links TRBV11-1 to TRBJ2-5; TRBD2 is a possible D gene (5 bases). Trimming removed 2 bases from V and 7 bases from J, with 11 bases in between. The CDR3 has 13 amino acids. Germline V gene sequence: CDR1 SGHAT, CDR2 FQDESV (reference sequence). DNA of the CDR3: TGTGCCAGCAGCTTAACTCGAGGAGGGACCCAGTACTTC. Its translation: CASSLTRGGTQYF.

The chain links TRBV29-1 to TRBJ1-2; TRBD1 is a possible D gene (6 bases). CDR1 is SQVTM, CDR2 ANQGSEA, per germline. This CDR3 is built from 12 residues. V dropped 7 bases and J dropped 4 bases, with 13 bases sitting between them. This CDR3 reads CSARLTGYGYTF. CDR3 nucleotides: TGCAGCGCAAGACTGACAGGCTATGGCTACACCTTC.

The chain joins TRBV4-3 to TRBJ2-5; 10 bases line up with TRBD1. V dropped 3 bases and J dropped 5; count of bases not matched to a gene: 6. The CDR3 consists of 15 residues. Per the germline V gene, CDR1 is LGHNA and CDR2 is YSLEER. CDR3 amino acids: CASSHDRGPYETQYF. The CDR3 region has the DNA TGCGCCAGCAGCCATGACAGGGGGCCCTACGAGACCCAGTACTTC.

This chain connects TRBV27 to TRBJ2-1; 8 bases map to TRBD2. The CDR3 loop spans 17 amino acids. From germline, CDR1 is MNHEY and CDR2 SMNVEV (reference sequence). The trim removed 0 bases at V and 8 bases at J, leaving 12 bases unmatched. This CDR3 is CASSLSHAAGGSDEQFF. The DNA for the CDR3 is TGTGCCAGCAGTTTATCGCATGCGGCGGGAGGCTCGGATGAGCAGTTCTTC.

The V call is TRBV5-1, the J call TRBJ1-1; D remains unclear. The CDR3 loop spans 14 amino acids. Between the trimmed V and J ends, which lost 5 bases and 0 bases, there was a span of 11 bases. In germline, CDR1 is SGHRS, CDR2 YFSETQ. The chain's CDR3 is CASSTGDLNTEAFF. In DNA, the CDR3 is TGCGCCAGCAGTACGGGAGACCTGAACACTGAAGCTTTCTTT.

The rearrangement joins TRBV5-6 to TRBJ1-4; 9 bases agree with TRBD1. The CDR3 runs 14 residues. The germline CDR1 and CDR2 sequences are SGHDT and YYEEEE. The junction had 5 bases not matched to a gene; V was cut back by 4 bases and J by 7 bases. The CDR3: CASSHRGPSEKLFF. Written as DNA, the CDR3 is TGTGCCAGCAGCCACAGGGGGCCGAGTGAAAAACTGTTTTTT.

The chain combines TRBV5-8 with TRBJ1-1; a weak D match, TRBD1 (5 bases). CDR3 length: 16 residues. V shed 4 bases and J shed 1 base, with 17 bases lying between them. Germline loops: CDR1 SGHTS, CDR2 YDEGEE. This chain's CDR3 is CASSMSLRVKNTEAFF. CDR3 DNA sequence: TGTGCCAGCAGCATGAGCCTCAGGGTTAAGAACACTGAAGCTTTCTTT.

The chain's CDR3 is CAWGRFQDSPLHF. The CDR3 bases are TGTGCCTGGGGCCGCTTCCAGGATTCACCCCTCCACTTT. The chain recombines TRBV30 with TRBJ1-6, with D unresolved. Trimming took off 5 bases at V and 8 bases at J, with 13 bases between the two ends. The CDR3 is 13 amino acids. Germline V gene data show CDR1 as GTSNPN and CDR2 as SVGIG (reference sequence). Filled out from reference TRBV30 and TRBJ1-6, the complete variable domain reads SQTIHQWPATLVQPVGSPLSLECTVEGTSNPNLYWYRQAAGRGLQLLFYSVGIGQISSEVPQNLSASRPQDRQFILSSKKLLLSDSGFYLCAWGRFQDSPLHFGNGTRLTVT.

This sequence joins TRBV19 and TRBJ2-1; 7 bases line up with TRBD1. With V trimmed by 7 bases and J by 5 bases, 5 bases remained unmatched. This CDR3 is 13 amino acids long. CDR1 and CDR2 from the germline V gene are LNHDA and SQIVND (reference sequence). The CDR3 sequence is CASNLGGHNEQFF. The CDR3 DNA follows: TGTGCCAGTAACCTAGGGGGCCACAATGAGCAGTTCTTC.

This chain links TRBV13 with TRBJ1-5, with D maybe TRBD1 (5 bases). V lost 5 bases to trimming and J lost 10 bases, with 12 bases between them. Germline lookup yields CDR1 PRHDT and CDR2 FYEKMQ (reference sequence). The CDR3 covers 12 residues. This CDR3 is CASSLSQGPQHF. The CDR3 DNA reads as TGTGCCAGCAGCCTATCTCAGGGACCCCAGCATTTT.

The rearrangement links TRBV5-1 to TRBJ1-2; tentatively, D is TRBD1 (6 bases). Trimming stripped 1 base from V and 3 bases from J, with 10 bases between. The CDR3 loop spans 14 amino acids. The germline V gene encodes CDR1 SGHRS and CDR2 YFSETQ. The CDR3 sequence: CASSLYGGYYGYTF. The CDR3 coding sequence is TGCGCCAGCAGCTTGTATGGGGGCTACTATGGCTACACCTTC. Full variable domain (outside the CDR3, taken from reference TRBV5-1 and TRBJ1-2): KAGVTQTPRYLIKTRGQQVTLSCSPISGHRSVSWYQQTPGQGLQFLFEYFSETQRNKGNFPGRFSGRQFSNSRSEMNVSTLELGDSALYLCASSLYGGYYGYTFGSGTRLTVV.

CDR3 bases: TGTGCCAGCTCACCGTCCAGGGGGGATAAACAAGAGACCCAGTACTTC. Residues: CASSPSRGDKQETQYF. This chain uses TRBV18 with TRBJ2-5; D is possibly TRBD1 (7 bases). Trimming shortened V by 3 bases and J by 2 bases, and 16 bases separated the two germline ends. Germline-derived CDR1 and CDR2 are KGHSH and LQKENI. The CDR3 sequence is 16 residues long.

The CDR3 nucleotides are TGTGCCAGCAGCTTGGCAATTTATTCGGGGTCCTATAATTCACCCCTCCACTTT. As protein: CASSLAIYSGSYNSPLHF. The rearrangement joins TRBV5-6 to TRBJ1-6; D remains unclear. CDR1 is SGHDT and CDR2 is YYEEEE in the germline V gene. This CDR3 region has 18 residues. Trimming took 0 bases from V and 1 from J, leaving 14 bases between them. Looking up the rest from reference TRBV5-6 and TRBJ1-6 gives the full variable domain: DAGVTQSPTHLIKTRGQQVTLRCSPKSGHDTVSWYQQALGQGPQFIFQYYEEEERQRGNFPDRFSGHQFPNYSSELNVNALLLGDSALYLCASSLAIYSGSYNSPLHFGNGTRLTVT.

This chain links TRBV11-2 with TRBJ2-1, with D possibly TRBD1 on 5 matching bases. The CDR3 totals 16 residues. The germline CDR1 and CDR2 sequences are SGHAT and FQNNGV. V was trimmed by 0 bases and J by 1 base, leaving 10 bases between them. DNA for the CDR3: TGTGCCAGCAGCTTAGATAAAACAGGATCCTACAATGAGCAGTTCTTC. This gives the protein CASSLDKTGSYNEQFF.

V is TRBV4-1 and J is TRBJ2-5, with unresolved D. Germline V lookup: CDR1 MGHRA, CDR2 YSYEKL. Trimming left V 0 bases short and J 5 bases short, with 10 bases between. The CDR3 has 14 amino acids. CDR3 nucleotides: TGCGCCAGCAGCCAAGATATCTCCCGGGAGACCCAGTACTTC. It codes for CASSQDISRETQYF.

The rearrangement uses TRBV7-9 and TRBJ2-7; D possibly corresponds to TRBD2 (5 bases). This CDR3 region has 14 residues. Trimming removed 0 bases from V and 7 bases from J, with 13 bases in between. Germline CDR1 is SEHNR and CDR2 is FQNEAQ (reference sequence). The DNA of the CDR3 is TGTGCCAGCAGCTTAGCCTCAACTACGGGAGAGCAGTACTTC. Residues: CASSLASTTGEQYF.